Listed below are T cell receptor beta chains from one sample, sequenced in a study of blood T cell repertoires in COVID-19. Using immunoSEQ multiplex PCR, the repertoire was profiled, and TCRdb retains in-frame clones only, with some absent. The sample carries 250,000 or so clones, about 82% recorded once. Source material: PBMCs or T cells enriched from blood (not recorded which). These receptors were taken from a woman between 50 and 59 years old who had recovered from COVID-19. Both conserved end residues are part of each CDR3. Each record gives: clone size, J gene, V gene, CDR3 length, D gene, CDR3 protein, CDR3 DNA. The D gene is left open where the match is weak. A clone size is listed for some rows: how often the clone was seen (once, few, many), or a class if it is expanded.

few | TRBJ2-1 | TRBV7-9 | 11 | . | CASKISGEQFF | TGTGCCAGCAAAATCTCCGGTGAGCAGTTCTTC
. | TRBJ1-1 | TRBV19 | 15 | . | CASSEDEGLPGGAFF | TGTGCCAGTAGCGAAGACGAAGGGCTCCCCGGAGGAGCTTTCTTT
. | TRBJ2-1 | TRBV7-9 | 15 | . | CASRQALGGPNEQFF | TGTGCCAGCAGACAAGCCCTTGGTGGGCCCAATGAGCAGTTCTTC
few | TRBJ1-2 | TRBV28 | 13 | TRBD1 | CASSFSGGNGYTF | TGTGCCAGCAGTTTTTCAGGGGGCAACGGCTACACCTTC
. | TRBJ2-7 | TRBV5-6 | 14 | TRBD2 | CASSHRGGSYEQYF | TGTGCCAGCAGCCACCGGGGGGGATCCTACGAGCAGTACTTC
few | TRBJ2-1 | TRBV15 | 15 | TRBD1 | CATSRGQGIFDEQFF | TGTGCCACCAGCAGGGGACAGGGAATTTTCGATGAGCAGTTCTTC
. | TRBJ2-1 | TRBV28 | 14 | TRBD2 | CASSLRTSASEQFF | TGTGCCAGCAGTTTACGGACTAGCGCTAGTGAGCAGTTCTTC
. | TRBJ1-1 | TRBV6-5 | 16 | . | CASSYSDAGLNTEAFF | TGTGCCAGCAGTTACTCCGATGCAGGGCTGAACACTGAAGCTTTCTTT
. | TRBJ1-2 | TRBV7-2 | 14 | . | CASSLDGGTAGYTF | TGTGCCAGCAGCTTAGATGGGGGCACGGCTGGCTACACCTTC
. | TRBJ2-2 | TRBV3-1/TRBV3-2 | 16 | TRBD1 | CASSHHGTGEPGELFF | TGTGCCAGCAGCCACCACGGGACAGGGGAACCCGGGGAGCTGTTTTTT
. | TRBJ2-2 | TRBV9 | 17 | . | CASSVAFTSGGPGELFF | TGTGCCAGCAGCGTAGCTTTCACTAGTGGGGGCCCCGGGGAGCTGTTTTTT
. | TRBJ2-5 | TRBV2 | 10 | . | CASSDVTQYF | TGTGCCAGCAGTGACGTGACCCAGTACTTC
few | TRBJ1-2 | TRBV6-6 | 17 | TRBD1 | CASSPRDSPFRNYGYTF | TGTGCCAGCAGTCCGCGGGACAGTCCCTTTCGTAACTATGGCTACACCTTC
. | TRBJ2-7 | TRBV10-1 | 15 | TRBD1 | CASSEAGTGGYEQYF | TGCGCCAGCAGTGAGGCGGGGACAGGGGGCTACGAGCAGTACTTC
. | TRBJ1-1 | TRBV7-9 | 14 | TRBD1 | CASSYDRVSTEAFF | TGTGCCAGCAGCTATGACAGGGTGAGCACTGAAGCTTTCTTT
once | TRBJ2-3 | TRBV11-3 | 18 | TRBD2 | CASSFGLAGATFTDTQYF | TGTGCCAGCAGCTTTGGGCTAGCGGGGGCGACTTTCACAGATACGCAGTATTTT
. | TRBJ2-2 | TRBV28 | 20 | TRBD2 | CASSLGRWRLAERNTGELFF | TGTGCCAGCAGTTTAGGGCGGTGGCGACTAGCGGAGAGGAACACCGGGGAGCTGTTTTTT
. | TRBJ2-7 | TRBV12-2 | 17 | . | CASRLARGLAVSYEQYF | TGTGCAAGTCGCTTAGCGAGGGGACTAGCGGTTTCCTACGAGCAGTACTTC
. | TRBJ1-5 | TRBV27 | 17 | TRBD1 | CASSFARQGYSNQPQHF | TGTGCCAGCAGTTTCGCCCGACAGGGCTATAGCAATCAGCCCCAGCATTTT
. | TRBJ2-3 | TRBV6-5 | 16 | . | CASSYDGLRFSDTQYF | TGTGCCAGCAGTTACGACGGACTAAGGTTTTCAGATACGCAGTATTTT
. | TRBJ1-6 | TRBV21-1 | 17 | . | CASSRTAVSSYNSPLHF | TGTGCCAGCAGCCGAACCGCGGTGAGCTCCTATAATTCACCCCTCCACTTT
. | TRBJ2-3 | TRBV7-3 | 18 | TRBD2 | CASSPPGLAGGGTDTQYF | TGTGCCAGCAGCCCGCCGGGACTAGCGGGAGGGGGCACAGATACGCAGTATTTT
. | TRBJ2-1 | TRBV7-2 | 16 | TRBD2 | CASSFSSRGGANEQFF | TGTGCCAGCAGCTTTAGTTCGCGCGGGGGGGCAAATGAGCAGTTCTTC
. | TRBJ2-5 | TRBV6-2/TRBV6-3 | 18 | TRBD1 | CASSYSRDRDHLQETQYF | TGTGCCAGCAGTTACTCCCGGGACAGGGATCATCTACAAGAGACCCAGTACTTC
. | TRBJ1-2 | TRBV4-1 | 14 | . | CASSQAGFGLGYTF | TGCGCCAGCAGCCAGGCGGGCTTCGGGCTAGGCTACACCTTC
. | TRBJ2-1 | TRBV28 | 12 | . | CASSLTYPEQFF | TGTGCCAGCAGTTTAACTTATCCTGAGCAGTTCTTC
. | TRBJ1-2 | TRBV29-1 | 13 | TRBD1 | CSVSGQAIYGYTF | TGCAGCGTTTCAGGACAGGCTATCTATGGCTACACCTTC
. | TRBJ1-2 | TRBV2 | 14 | . | CASLSGNDFYGYTF | TGTGCCAGCCTGTCCGGGAACGATTTCTATGGCTACACCTTC
few | TRBJ2-7 | TRBV19 | 15 | TRBD2 | CASSIEISGSSEQYF | TGTGCCAGTAGTATAGAGATTAGCGGGAGTAGCGAGCAGTACTTC
once | TRBJ2-1 | TRBV3-1/TRBV3-2 | 17 | TRBD2 | CASSPLRTSGDYNEQFF | TGTGCCAGCAGCCCCTTAAGGACTAGCGGGGACTATAATGAGCAGTTCTTC
. | TRBJ2-3 | TRBV5-1 | 14 | . | CASSLGSSRDTQYF | TGCGCCAGCAGCTTGGGCAGTTCACGAGATACGCAGTATTTT
. | TRBJ1-3 | TRBV7-9 | 14 | TRBD1 | CASSVGQEGNTIYF | TGTGCCAGCAGCGTGGGACAGGAGGGAAACACCATATATTTT
. | TRBJ2-4 | TRBV20-1 | 16 | . | CSASGLSRIAKNIQYF | TGCAGTGCTAGTGGACTATCGAGGATAGCCAAAAACATTCAGTACTTC
. | TRBJ2-7 | TRBV13 | 14 | TRBD2 | CATLTAGGPGEQYF | TGTGCCACTCTAACCGCGGGAGGGCCGGGGGAGCAGTACTTC
. | TRBJ2-7 | TRBV7-2 | 14 | TRBD1 | CASSFQGAYAEQYF | TGTGCCAGCAGCTTCCAGGGGGCCTATGCCGAGCAGTACTTC
. | TRBJ2-2 | TRBV27 | 17 | TRBD2 | CASSPLTTSGGPKELFF | TGTGCCAGCAGTCCACTAACGACTAGCGGGGGACCCAAGGAGCTGTTTTTT
. | TRBJ2-3 | TRBV7-3 | 15 | TRBD2 | CASRTAGGSPDTQYF | TGTGCCAGCAGGACAGCGGGAGGATCACCAGATACGCAGTATTTT
. | TRBJ1-5 | TRBV29-1 | 13 | . | CSVAKGGDQPQHF | TGCAGCGTTGCAAAGGGGGGGGATCAGCCCCAGCATTTT
. | TRBJ1-6 | TRBV11-3 | 14 | . | CASSSGRGGSPLHF | TGTGCCAGCAGTTCCGGAAGGGGAGGTTCACCCCTCCACTTT
. | TRBJ2-1 | TRBV7-2 | 16 | . | CASSLQGQRPYNEQFF | TGTGCCAGCAGCCTCCAAGGACAGCGCCCTTACAATGAGCAGTTCTTC
. | TRBJ1-1 | TRBV15 | 15 | TRBD1 | CATSRDLDRGQEAFF | TGTGCCACCAGCAGAGATCTCGACAGGGGCCAAGAAGCTTTCTTT
. | TRBJ2-1 | TRBV7-3 | 15 | . | CASSLERLRYNEQFF | TGTGCCAGCAGCTTAGAGAGGTTAAGGTACAATGAGCAGTTCTTC
. | TRBJ2-3 | TRBV7-8 | 16 | TRBD1 | CASSLADRGSADTQYF | TGTGCCAGCAGCTTAGCGGACAGGGGGAGCGCAGATACGCAGTATTTT
once | TRBJ1-1 | TRBV11-2 | 14 | TRBD1 | CASSSTGLVVEAFF | TGTGCCAGCAGCTCGACAGGGCTTGTTGTTGAAGCTTTCTTT
. | TRBJ1-1 | TRBV4-3 | 16 | . | CASSQAASRADTEAFF | TGCGCCAGCAGCCAGGCGGCAAGCAGGGCGGACACTGAAGCTTTCTTT
once | TRBJ2-2 | TRBV6-2/TRBV6-3 | 16 | . | CASSSDYRGRAGELFF | TGTGCCAGCAGTTCGGATTACAGGGGGAGGGCCGGGGAGCTGTTTTTT
. | TRBJ1-2 | TRBV30 | 14 | . | CAWSGASPNYGYTF | TGTGCCTGGAGTGGTGCCAGTCCTAACTATGGCTACACCTTC
. | TRBJ1-5 | TRBV19 | 14 | TRBD1 | CASTETGSNQPQHF | TGTGCCAGTACCGAGACAGGGAGCAATCAGCCCCAGCATTTT